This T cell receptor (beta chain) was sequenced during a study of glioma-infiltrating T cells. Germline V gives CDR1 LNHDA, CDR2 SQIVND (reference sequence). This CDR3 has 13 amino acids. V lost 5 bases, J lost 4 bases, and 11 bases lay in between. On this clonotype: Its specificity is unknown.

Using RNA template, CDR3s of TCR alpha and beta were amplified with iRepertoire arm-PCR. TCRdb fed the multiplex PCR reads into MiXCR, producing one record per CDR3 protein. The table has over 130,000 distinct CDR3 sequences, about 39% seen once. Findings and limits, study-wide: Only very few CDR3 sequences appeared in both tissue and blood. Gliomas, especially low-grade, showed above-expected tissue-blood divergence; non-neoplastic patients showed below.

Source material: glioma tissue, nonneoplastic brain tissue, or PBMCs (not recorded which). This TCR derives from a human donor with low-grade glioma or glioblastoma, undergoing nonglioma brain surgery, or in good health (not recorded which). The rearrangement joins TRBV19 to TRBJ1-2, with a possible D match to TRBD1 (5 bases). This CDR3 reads CASSEGMAYGYTF. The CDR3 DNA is TGTGCCAGTAGTGAGGGGATGGCCTATGGCTACACCTTC.